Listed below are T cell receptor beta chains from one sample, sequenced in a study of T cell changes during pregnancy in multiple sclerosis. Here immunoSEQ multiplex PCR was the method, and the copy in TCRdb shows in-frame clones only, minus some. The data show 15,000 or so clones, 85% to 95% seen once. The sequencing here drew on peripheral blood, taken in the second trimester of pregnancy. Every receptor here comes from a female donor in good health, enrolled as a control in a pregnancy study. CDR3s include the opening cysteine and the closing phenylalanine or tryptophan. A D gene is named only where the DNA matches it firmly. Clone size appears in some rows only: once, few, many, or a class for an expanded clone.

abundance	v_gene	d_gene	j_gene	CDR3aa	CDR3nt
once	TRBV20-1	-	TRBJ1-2	CSGYGRLAYTF	TGCAGTGGTTATGGACGGCTAGCCTACACCTTC
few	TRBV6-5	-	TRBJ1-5	CASSYSTRGDQPQHF	TGTGCCAGCAGTTACTCGACCAGGGGCGATCAGCCCCAGCATTTT
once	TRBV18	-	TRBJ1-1	CASSQGVANTEAFF	TGTGCCAGCTCACAAGGGGTGGCGAACACTGAAGCTTTCTTT
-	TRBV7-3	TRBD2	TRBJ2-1	CASSLSGRSYYNEQFF	TGTGCCAGCAGCTTAAGCGGGAGGTCCTATTACAATGAGCAGTTCTTC
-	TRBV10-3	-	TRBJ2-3	CAISSDSRGDTQYF	TGTGCCATCTCGAGCGATAGCCGAGGGGATACGCAGTATTTT
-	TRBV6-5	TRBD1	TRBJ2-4	CASSEDRFNIQYF	TGTGCCAGCAGTGAGGACAGGTTCAACATTCAGTACTTC
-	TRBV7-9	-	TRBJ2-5	CASELPPGAGDKETQYF	TGTGCCAGCGAACTCCCCCCCGGGGCAGGGGATAAAGAGACCCAGTACTTC
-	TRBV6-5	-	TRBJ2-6	CASSYDRTAGANVLTF	TGTGCCAGCAGTTACGATAGGACAGCCGGGGCCAACGTCCTGACTTTC
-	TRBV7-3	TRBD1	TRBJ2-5	CASSLEGAVETQYF	TGTGCCAGCAGCTTAGAGGGGGCAGTGGAGACCCAGTACTTC
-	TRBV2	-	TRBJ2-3	CASRAQEDTQYF	TGTGCCAGCAGAGCACAGGAGGATACGCAGTATTTT
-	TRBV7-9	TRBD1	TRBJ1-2	CASGRQGLGYTF	TGTGCCAGCGGCCGACAGGGGCTTGGCTACACCTTC
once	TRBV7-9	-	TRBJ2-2	CASSLDLGGANTGELFF	TGTGCCAGCAGCTTAGACCTCGGGGGTGCGAACACCGGGGAGCTGTTTTTT
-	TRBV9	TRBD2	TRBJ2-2	CASSLGGGTGELFF	TGTGCCAGCAGCTTGGGGGGGGGAACCGGGGAGCTGTTTTTT
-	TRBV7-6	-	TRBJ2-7	CASSGGDYEQYF	TGTGCCAGCAGCGGGGGCGACTACGAGCAGTACTTC
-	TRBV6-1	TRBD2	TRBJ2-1	CASSGRSGRRSEQFF	TGTGCCAGCAGTGGGCGCAGCGGGAGGCGAAGTGAGCAGTTCTTC
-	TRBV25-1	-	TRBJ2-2	CASSEAGRGNTGELFF	TGTGCCAGCAGTGAAGCCGGGCGGGGCAACACCGGGGAGCTGTTTTTT
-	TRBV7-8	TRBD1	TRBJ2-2	CASSWTGETGELFF	TGTGCCAGCAGCTGGACAGGGGAAACCGGGGAGCTGTTTTTT
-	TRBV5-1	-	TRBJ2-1	CASSKDTSSYNEQFF	TGCGCCAGCAGCAAAGACACGAGCTCCTACAATGAGCAGTTCTTC
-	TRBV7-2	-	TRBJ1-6	CASSLTGSPTNSPLHF	TGTGCCAGCAGCTTGACCGGGTCCCCCACCAATTCACCCCTCCACTTT
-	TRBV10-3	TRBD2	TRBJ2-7	CAISEGTSYEQYF	TGTGCCATCAGTGAGGGGACTAGCTACGAGCAGTACTTC
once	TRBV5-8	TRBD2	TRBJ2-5	CASSPGTRAGTETQYF	TGTGCCAGCAGCCCTGGAACACGAGCGGGAACGGAGACCCAGTACTTC
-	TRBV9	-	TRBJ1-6	CASSPSGGFNSPLHF	TGTGCCAGCAGCCCCTCCGGAGGGTTTAATTCACCCCTCCACTTT
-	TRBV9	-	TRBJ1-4	CASSVGTGKLFF	TGTGCCAGCAGCGTAGGAACGGGAAAACTGTTTTTT
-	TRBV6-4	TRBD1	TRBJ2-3	CASSPGTGGKDTQYF	TGTGCCAGCAGCCCTGGGACAGGGGGGAAAGATACGCAGTATTTT
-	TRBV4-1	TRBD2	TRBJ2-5	CASSRLEAGEETQYF	TGCGCCAGCAGCCGCCTAGAGGCGGGAGAAGAGACCCAGTACTTC
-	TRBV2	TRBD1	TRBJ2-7	CASRGQGRYF	TGTGCCAGCAGGGGACAGGGGCGGTACTTC
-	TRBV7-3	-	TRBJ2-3	CASSLTPLTGTRTDTQYF	TGTGCCAGCAGCTTAACCCCTCTGACAGGTACGCGCACAGATACGCAGTATTTT
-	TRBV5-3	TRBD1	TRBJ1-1	CARSSDRGNTEAFF	TGTGCCAGAAGCTCCGACAGGGGGAACACTGAAGCTTTCTTT
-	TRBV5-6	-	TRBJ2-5	CASSFSWQEETQYF	TGTGCCAGCAGCTTTTCGTGGCAAGAAGAGACCCAGTACTTC
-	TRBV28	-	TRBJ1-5	CASSFSGLGNQPQHF	TGTGCCAGCAGTTTTTCGGGTTTGGGCAATCAGCCCCAGCATTTT
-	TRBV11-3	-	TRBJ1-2	CASSKSRQPNYGYTF	TGTGCCAGCAGCAAAAGCCGACAGCCCAACTATGGCTACACCTTC
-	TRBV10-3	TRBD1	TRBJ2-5	CAITPGQQETQYF	TGTGCCATCACCCCGGGACAGCAAGAGACCCAGTACTTC
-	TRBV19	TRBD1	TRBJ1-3	CASTSGTGGNTIYF	TGTGCCAGTACCTCCGGGACAGGGGGAAACACCATATATTTT
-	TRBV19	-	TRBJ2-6	CASSIVAGAGANVLTF	TGTGCCAGTAGTATTGTTGCAGGGGCTGGGGCCAACGTCCTGACTTTC
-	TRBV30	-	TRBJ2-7	CAWSVTGPCQESYEQYF	TGTGCCTGGAGTGTAACAGGTCCATGTCAGGAGTCCTACGAGCAGTACTTC
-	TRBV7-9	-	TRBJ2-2	CASSLESRSTGELFF	TGTGCCAGCAGCTTAGAAAGCAGGTCCACCGGGGAGCTGTTTTTT
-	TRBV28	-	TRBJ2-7	CASSPLPRGASYEQYF	TGTGCCAGCAGTCCCCTTCCACGTGGGGCCTCCTACGAGCAGTACTTC
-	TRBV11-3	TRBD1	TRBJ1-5	CASSTGEVSNQPQHF	TGTGCCAGCTCGACAGGGGAAGTAAGCAATCAGCCCCAGCATTTT